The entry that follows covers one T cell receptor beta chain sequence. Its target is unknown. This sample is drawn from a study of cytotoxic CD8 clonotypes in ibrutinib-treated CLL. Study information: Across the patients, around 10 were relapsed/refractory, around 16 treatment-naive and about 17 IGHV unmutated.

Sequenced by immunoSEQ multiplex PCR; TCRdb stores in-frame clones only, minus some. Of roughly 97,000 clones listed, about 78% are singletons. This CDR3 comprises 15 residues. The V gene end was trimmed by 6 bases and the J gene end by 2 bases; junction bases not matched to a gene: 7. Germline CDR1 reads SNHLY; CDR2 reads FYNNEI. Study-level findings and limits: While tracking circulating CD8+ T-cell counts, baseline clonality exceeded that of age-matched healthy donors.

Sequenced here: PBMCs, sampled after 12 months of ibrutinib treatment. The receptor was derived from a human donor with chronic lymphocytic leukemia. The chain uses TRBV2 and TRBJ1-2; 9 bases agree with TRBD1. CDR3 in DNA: TGTGCCAGCAGCCTACAGGGGGCAACCAACTATGGCTACACCTTC. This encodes CASSLQGATNYGYTF.